This T cell receptor (beta chain) was profiled in a study of cytomegalovirus exposure and HLA in healthy donors. Study-wide results and limits: For most TCR beta V segments, an earlier analysis put the productive rate at about 87% or about 30% of the time. Some V segments, including TRBV6-2 and TRBV6-3, were excluded as indistinguishable. Among the most significant clusters, several appeared linked to common viral pathogens in a later analysis.

It was with 60 Vbeta and 13 Jbeta primers that the PCR ran. Sequenced by immunoSEQ multiplex PCR; TCRdb stores in-frame clones only, minus some. This table holds some 200,000 clones. Concerning this clone itself: Its antigen is undetermined.

This CDR3 has 13 residues. The germline CDR1 and CDR2 sequences are MGHDK and SYGVNS. The trim removed 6 bases at V and 4 bases at J, leaving 5 bases unmatched. The TCR sequence derives from a boy aged 10-17 years in good health and CMV-seronegative. The chain employs TRBV25-1 and TRBJ1-1; 7 bases fit TRBD1. Sample: PBMCs. DNA of the CDR3: TGTGCCAGCAGAGACAGGGAGACCACTGAAGCTTTCTTT. It is translated as CASRDRETTEAFF.